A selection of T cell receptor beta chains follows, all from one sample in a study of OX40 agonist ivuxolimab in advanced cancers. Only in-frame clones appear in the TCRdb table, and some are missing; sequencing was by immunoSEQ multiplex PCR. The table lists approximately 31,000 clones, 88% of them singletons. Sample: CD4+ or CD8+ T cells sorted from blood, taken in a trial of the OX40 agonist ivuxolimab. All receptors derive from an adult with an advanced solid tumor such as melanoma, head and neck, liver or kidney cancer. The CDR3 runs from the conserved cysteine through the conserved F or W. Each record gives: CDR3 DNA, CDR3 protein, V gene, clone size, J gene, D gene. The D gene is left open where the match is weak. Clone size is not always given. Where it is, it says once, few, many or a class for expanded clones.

CDR3nt: TGTGCCAGCAGCTCCGGAGAGGGGGCCTATAATGAAAAACTGTTTTTT
CDR3aa: CASSSGEGAYNEKLFF
v_gene: TRBV9
abundance: NA
j_gene: TRBJ1-4
d_gene: TRBD1

CDR3nt: TGTGCCAGCAGTTATTCGGCCTATGGGGCTTTCTTT
CDR3aa: CASSYSAYGAFF
v_gene: TRBV6-5
abundance: NA
j_gene: TRBJ1-1
d_gene: NA

CDR3nt: TGTGCCAGCAGCACCCCCGAGGATAGCTCCTACGAGCAGTACTTC
CDR3aa: CASSTPEDSSYEQYF
v_gene: TRBV11-2
abundance: NA
j_gene: TRBJ2-7
d_gene: NA

CDR3nt: TGTGCCAGCAGCCTCGATACAGGGGGTTTTAGCTATGGCTACACCTTC
CDR3aa: CASSLDTGGFSYGYTF
v_gene: TRBV5-6
abundance: NA
j_gene: TRBJ1-2
d_gene: TRBD1

CDR3nt: TGCGCCAGCAGTGAGGGGCCATCCGGGGAGCTGTTTTTT
CDR3aa: CASSEGPSGELFF
v_gene: TRBV10-1
abundance: NA
j_gene: TRBJ2-2
d_gene: NA

CDR3nt: NA
CDR3aa: CASSFLRARGVGDTEAFF
v_gene: TRBV5-5
abundance: NA
j_gene: TRBJ1-1
d_gene: NA

CDR3nt: TGTGCCAGCAGTTACTCGCTGGGGCAGAATTCACCCCTCCACTTT
CDR3aa: CASSYSLGQNSPLHF
v_gene: TRBV6-6
abundance: NA
j_gene: TRBJ1-6
d_gene: NA

CDR3nt: TGTGCCAGCAGCTTGGGGGAGTCTGGGGCCAACGTCCTGACTTTC
CDR3aa: CASSLGESGANVLTF
v_gene: TRBV5-6
abundance: NA
j_gene: TRBJ2-6
d_gene: NA

CDR3nt: TGCGCCAGCAGCCCCTTAGTGGGAGGGTCCTATGGCTACACCTTC
CDR3aa: CASSPLVGGSYGYTF
v_gene: TRBV4-1
abundance: NA
j_gene: TRBJ1-2
d_gene: NA

CDR3nt: TGCGCCAGCAGCCAAGTAGGGGCAGGGAGGGAGACCCAGTACTTC
CDR3aa: CASSQVGAGRETQYF
v_gene: TRBV4-1
abundance: NA
j_gene: TRBJ2-5
d_gene: NA

CDR3nt: TGCGCCAGCCAAAGGGACAGTTACACAGATACGCAGTATTTT
CDR3aa: CASQRDSYTDTQYF
v_gene: TRBV10-2
abundance: NA
j_gene: TRBJ2-3
d_gene: TRBD1

CDR3nt: TGTGCCTGGAGTGAAGCGAGCGGGACAGATACGCAGTATTTT
CDR3aa: CAWSEASGTDTQYF
v_gene: TRBV30
abundance: NA
j_gene: TRBJ2-3
d_gene: NA

CDR3nt: TGTGCCAGCAGTTGGGGCGGACAGGGGGCAACTGAAGCTTTCTTT
CDR3aa: CASSWGGQGATEAFF
v_gene: TRBV28
abundance: NA
j_gene: TRBJ1-1
d_gene: TRBD1

CDR3nt: TGTGCCAGTAGTTATGGGGGCGCTCTGACCCAGTACTTC
CDR3aa: CASSYGGALTQYF
v_gene: TRBV19
abundance: NA
j_gene: TRBJ2-5
d_gene: NA

CDR3nt: TGTGCCAGCAGTGGACAGGAGGAAGTGACCCAGTACTTC
CDR3aa: CASSGQEEVTQYF
v_gene: TRBV2
abundance: NA
j_gene: TRBJ2-5
d_gene: NA

CDR3nt: TGTGCCAGCAGCGAAACAGGGGAAGGTAATTCACCCCTCCACTTT
CDR3aa: CASSETGEGNSPLHF
v_gene: TRBV28
abundance: once
j_gene: TRBJ1-6
d_gene: TRBD1

CDR3nt: TGTGCCAGCAGCCCTAACATTGGGGACGGGGGCAATTCACCCCTCCACTTT
CDR3aa: CASSPNIGDGGNSPLHF
v_gene: TRBV7-9
abundance: once
j_gene: TRBJ1-6
d_gene: NA

CDR3nt: TGTGCCTGGAGTACGGGACAGGGGTACAATGAGCAGTTCTTC
CDR3aa: CAWSTGQGYNEQFF
v_gene: TRBV30
abundance: many
j_gene: TRBJ2-1
d_gene: TRBD1

CDR3nt: TGTGCCAGCAACCCGGGGGGCACCGGGGAGCTGTTTTTT
CDR3aa: CASNPGGTGELFF
v_gene: TRBV6-4
abundance: NA
j_gene: TRBJ2-2
d_gene: TRBD2

CDR3nt: TGTGCCAGCAGTTTCTCTACCTCCTACGAGCAGTACTTC
CDR3aa: CASSFSTSYEQYF
v_gene: TRBV27
abundance: NA
j_gene: TRBJ2-7
d_gene: NA

CDR3nt: TGTGCCAGCAGTTTATCGATGAGGTACGAGCAGTACTTC
CDR3aa: CASSLSMRYEQYF
v_gene: TRBV27
abundance: NA
j_gene: TRBJ2-7
d_gene: NA

CDR3nt: TGCGCCAGCAGCCAAGGGAACACCTACGAGCAGTACTTC
CDR3aa: CASSQGNTYEQYF
v_gene: TRBV4-3
abundance: NA
j_gene: TRBJ2-7
d_gene: NA

CDR3nt: TGTGCCAGCAGCCCTACAGGGCCGTTCGGTTCCTACGAGCAGTACTTC
CDR3aa: CASSPTGPFGSYEQYF
v_gene: TRBV27
abundance: NA
j_gene: TRBJ2-7
d_gene: NA

CDR3nt: TGTGCCAGCAGTGACACCCTTAATCAGCCCCAGCATTTT
CDR3aa: CASSDTLNQPQHF
v_gene: TRBV6-4
abundance: NA
j_gene: TRBJ1-5
d_gene: NA

CDR3nt: TGTGCCAGCAGCCAGGGTGGGGACTATAGCAATCAGCCCCAGCATTTT
CDR3aa: CASSQGGDYSNQPQHF
v_gene: TRBV7-9
abundance: NA
j_gene: TRBJ1-5
d_gene: NA

CDR3nt: TGTGCCAGCACCCACTTGGGGGGAAATCAGCCCCAGCATTTT
CDR3aa: CASTHLGGNQPQHF
v_gene: TRBV28
abundance: NA
j_gene: TRBJ1-5
d_gene: NA

CDR3nt: TGTGCCAGCAGCAGCCGGGACAGGGATGTAAGGCAGTACTTC
CDR3aa: CASSSRDRDVRQYF
v_gene: TRBV11-2
abundance: once
j_gene: TRBJ2-7
d_gene: TRBD1